The T cell receptor beta chain described here comes from a study of T-cell reconstitution after alpha-beta-depleted transplantation in children. Preparation of the TCRbeta library involved a method that used unique molecular identifiers. TCRdb re-called the PCR reads with MiXCR, one entry per CDR3 protein. Of under 150,000 distinct CDR3 sequences in the sample, 9.7% were seen once. The V gene's germline CDR1 is LNHDA and CDR2 SQIVND (reference sequence). This CDR3 comprises 15 residues. V dropped 5 bases and J dropped 6 bases, with 16 bases sitting between them. This specimen was PBMCs, mostly from graft donor cells, taken 180 days after TCRalphabeta/CD19-depleted stem cell transplant. V and J are TRBV19 and TRBJ1-4, with a weak D call TRBD1 (6 bases). This sequence was found in a girl younger than two who had a stem cell transplant for combined immunodeficiency, so the T cells may come from the graft donor. The chain's CDR3 is CASSFTQGFDEKLFF. For the CDR3, the DNA is TGTGCCAGTAGTTTCACACAGGGCTTTGATGAAAAACTGTTTTTT.